Ten or more counts support the clone carrying this T cell receptor (beta chain). Trimming stripped 0 bases from V and 0 bases from J, with 10 bases between. Germline lookup yields CDR1 SGHRS and CDR2 YFSETQ. This CDR3 has 15 amino acids. The data are from a study of T cells in Graves' hyperthyroidism and ophthalmopathy. From RNA transcripts, TCR beta CDR3 regions were amplified. A set of HTBI primers served as the primers for a first-round RT-PCR of the TCR CDR3. TCRdb ran MiXCR on the multiplex PCR reads and lists one entry per CDR3 protein. Of about 410,000 distinct CDR3 sequences listed, 14% to 15% are singletons.

The sample was blood. This sequence joins TRBV5-1 and TRBJ2-7; D is undetermined. The TCR was taken from a young man with Graves' ophthalmopathy. The CDR3 bases are TGCGCCAGCAGCTTGGTTCCGCTAATCTCCTACGAGCAGTACTTC. This encodes CASSLVPLISYEQYF.